The rows below give T cell receptor beta chains drawn from one sample of a study of T cell responses to AZD1222 COVID-19 vaccine. Clones were read by immunoSEQ multiplex PCR, and TCRdb kept only the in-frame ones, dropping some. The top ten hold roughly 3.5% of the sample, which has some 150,000 clones, more than 85% seen once. Here the sequenced sample was peripheral blood, taken 28 days after the second AZD1222 dose. These receptors were collected from an adult who received the AZD1222 COVID-19 vaccine. The conserved cysteine and the conserved F or W are not part of the CDR3 here. Some rows mark clone size as missing; the rest say once, few, many or name a class of expanded clone.

J	V	size	CDR3
TRBJ1-1	TRBV19	NA	ASRERQGTEAF
TRBJ1-3	TRBV28	NA	ASRQGLGGNTIY
TRBJ1-2	TRBV3-1/TRBV3-2	NA	ASSSRGDYGYT
TRBJ1-1	TRBV18	NA	ASSPENTEAF
TRBJ1-2	TRBV7-2	NA	ASNRDRVGGYT
TRBJ1-2	TRBV18	NA	ASSSRQDLSNYGYT
TRBJ2-2	TRBV7-6	NA	ASSLATSLAGDRRTGELF
TRBJ2-7	TRBV19	once	ASSTRQGGPYEQY
TRBJ2-7	TRBV13	NA	ASTRQGAYEQY
TRBJ2-4	TRBV5-8	NA	ASLARNLAKNIQY
TRBJ1-5	TRBV7-9	NA	ASSSTGVSNQPQH
TRBJ1-5	TRBV5-8	NA	ASSFRDQPQH
TRBJ2-3	TRBV5-6	NA	ASSFRGTAKY
TRBJ2-1	TRBV6-1	NA	ASSDKGRGDGADEQF
TRBJ1-1	TRBV7-9	NA	ASSLQGNTEAF
TRBJ1-4	TRBV6-1	NA	ASSEASGGTNEKLF
TRBJ2-3	TRBV4-1	NA	ASSPTQGRVADTQY
TRBJ1-1	TRBV10-3	NA	AITRGPLTEAF
TRBJ2-3	TRBV9	NA	ASSVGRRVTDTQY
TRBJ1-5	TRBV28	NA	ASSLDRGRVQPQH
TRBJ2-7	TRBV7-9	NA	ASAGSYEQY
TRBJ1-5	TRBV15	NA	ATSTQRRQDLSNQPQH
TRBJ2-7	TRBV6-5	NA	ASSSAGDHEQY
TRBJ1-1	TRBV15	NA	ATSRAGPNTEAF
TRBJ2-3	TRBV7-8	NA	ASSLATGTLDRHLTTDTQY
TRBJ1-5	TRBV16	NA	ASSPSGDGNQPQH
TRBJ1-1	TRBV7-2	NA	ASSVILTGGAEAF
TRBJ2-6	TRBV19	NA	ASRTRDRGSGANVLT
TRBJ2-7	TRBV11-2	NA	ASSLIPGQGLYEQY
TRBJ1-1	TRBV19	NA	ASSMRDRRAEAF
TRBJ1-3	TRBV4-2	few	ASSPGTEGNTIY
TRBJ1-2	TRBV11-2	NA	ASTPSGDRFNYGYT
TRBJ1-5	TRBV5-1	NA	ASRPRQSNQPQH
TRBJ2-3	TRBV4-2	NA	ASSPGQGSTDTQY
TRBJ1-4	TRBV6-6	NA	ASSDRGANEKLF
TRBJ2-5	TRBV6-5	few	ASSSSGTGGWETQY
TRBJ2-2	TRBV10-3	NA	AITRDRGTGELF
TRBJ2-5	TRBV5-1	once	ASSEVIAGVRETQY
TRBJ2-3	TRBV6-2/TRBV6-3	NA	ASSYWTSGRVRDTQY